The 27 T cell receptor beta chains reported below all come from one sample, sequenced in a study of tumor and adjacent non-tumor tissue in lung cancer. No cell sorting was done before RNA was extracted from the tissue. This non-tumor lung sample came from over 3 cm beyond the tumor edge. A modified ARM-PCR protocol with three rounds of nested PCR amplified TCRbeta. From the multiplex PCR reads, TCRdb called clonotypes with MiXCR, one entry per CDR3 protein. The sample has roughly 70,000 distinct CDR3 sequences, roughly 75% seen once; the top ten hold 28%. Sequencing was done on a sample of distant non-tumor lung tissue. The receptors were sampled from a woman between 50 and 59 years old with non-small cell lung cancer.

This clonotype has a single count. A clone one base away is much larger, so this may be a read error. The chain carries TRBV10-3 and TRBJ2-4; tentatively, D is TRBD1 or TRBD2 (5 bases each). Trimming took 0 bases from V and 1 from J, leaving 13 bases between them. The CDR3 is made up of 17 amino acids. Germline-derived CDR1 and CDR2 are ENHRY and SYGVKD. CDR3 sequence reads: CAISESELGDAKNIQYF. In nucleotides, the CDR3 is TGTGCCATCAGTGAGTCTGAACTAGGGGATGCCAAAAACATTCAGTACTTC.

This clonotype was detected many times. This chain links TRBV20-1 with TRBJ2-5; 7 bases are a match to TRBD1. CDR1 DFQATT and CDR2 SNEGSKA come from the germline V gene (reference sequence). CDR3 length: 14 amino acids. V lost 1 base and J lost 4; bases outside the gene matches: 6. The CDR3 coding sequence is TGCAGTGCTAGAGTTGGACAGGCATCAGAGACCCAGTACTTC. Translating gives CSARVGQASETQYF.

Notes on this clonotype: The junction shows a germline mismatch at one end, possibly a read error. The chain recombines TRBV6-1 with TRBJ1-5; the D gene is possibly TRBD1 (6 bases). Germline loops: CDR1 MNHNS, CDR2 SASEGT. CDR3 length: 14 amino acids. The CDR3 DNA reads as TGTGTCAGCAGTACGACAGGCTTTATTCAGCCCCAGCATTTT. Amino acids: CVSSTTGFIQPQHF.

This clonotype appeared many times. The chain carries TRBV6-2 or TRBV6-3 and TRBJ2-7; D not certain. V lost 6 bases and J lost 1, with 7 bases in between. Germline CDR1 reads MNHEY; CDR2 reads SVGEGT. CDR3 length equals 12 residues. The CDR3 region has the DNA TGTGCCAGCAGCTTGGAATCCTACGAGCAGTACTTC. Its protein product is CASSLESYEQYF.

Remarks on this clonotype: Since a much larger clone is just one base distant, this may be a read error. Since no conserved phenylalanine or tryptophan closes the CDR3, a read error is the likely cause. The chain joins TRBV28 to TRBJ2-7, with a weak D call TRBD2 (5 bases). The V end was cut by 1 base, the J end by 6 bases, with 7 bases between. Germline values: CDR1 MDHEN, CDR2 SYDVKM. The CDR3 has 12 residues. DNA of the CDR3: TGTGCCAGCAGTTTATCTGGGAGCGAGCAGTACCTC. It encodes CASSLSGSEQYL.

The chain recombines TRBV7-9 with TRBJ2-1; possibly TRBD2 for D (5 bases). This CDR3 is 14 amino acids long. Trimming pared 5 bases from V and 12 bases from J, leaving 20 bases between. Germline V CDR1 and CDR2: SEHNR, FQNEAQ (reference sequence). CDR3 bases: TGTGCCAGCAGCCCAAGGGATCCCGAGGGCGTGCAGTTCTTC. This gives the protein CASSPRDPEGVQFF.

On this clonotype: A junction boundary mismatches the germline segment, possibly from a read error. The chain has TRBV12-3 or TRBV12-4 and TRBJ1-3, with TRBD1 identical over 7 bases. The CDR3 consists of 14 residues. The CDR3 region has the DNA TGTGCCAGGAGTTTTACAGGGGTTGGAAACACCATATATTTT. Translating gives CARSFTGVGNTIYF.

Concerning this clonotype itself: This may be a read error: a much more frequent sequence differs by one nucleotide. This chain links TRBV6-2 or TRBV6-3 with TRBJ1-1, with D tentatively TRBD1 (5 bases). Trimming cost V 4 bases and J 1 base, with 13 bases left between them. From germline, CDR1 is MNHEY and CDR2 SVGEGT. The length of the CDR3 is 15 residues. As DNA, the CDR3 is TGTGCCAGCAGTTGCCGGCAGGGTGGGAACACTGAAGCTTTCTTT. It is translated as CASSCRQGGNTEAFF.

Regarding this clonotype: A junction boundary mismatches the germline segment, possibly from a read error. The rearrangement uses TRBV6-2 or TRBV6-3 and TRBJ1-5; tentatively, D is TRBD1 (6 bases). The germline CDR1 and CDR2 sequences are MNHEY and SVGEGT. The CDR3 extends over 14 amino acids. CDR3 DNA sequence: TGTGTCAGCAGTAAGGGACAAACTAACCAGCCCCAGCATTTT. It yields the protein CVSSKGQTNQPQHF.

Many counts were recorded for this clonotype. V gene TRBV6-2 or TRBV6-3 combines with J gene TRBJ2-1, with TRBD2 matching over 9 bases. The CDR3 sequence is 14 residues long. V was clipped by 6 bases and J by 4 bases; unmatched bases: 4. The V gene's germline CDR1 is MNHEY and CDR2 SVGEGT. The CDR3 DNA reads TGTGCCAGCAGGGGACTAGCAGCTTACAATGAGCAGTTCTTC. Translation gives CASRGLAAYNEQFF.

With regard to this clonotype: A much larger clone lies a single base off, so this may be a read error. The gene calls are TRBV12-3 or TRBV12-4 and TRBJ2-7, with 13 bases fitting TRBD2. The CDR3 consists of 14 residues. The CDR3 DNA sequence: TGTGCCAGAAGTTTAGGACTAGCGGGAGTCGAGCAGTACTTC. This gives the protein CARSLGLAGVEQYF.

In the case of this clonotype: This sequence may be a read error, since a much larger clone differs from it by one base. This CDR3 is missing its conserved last phenylalanine or tryptophan, likely due to a read error. CDR3 residues: CASSKQGANTEELFI. CDR3 DNA sequence: TGTGCCAGCAGCAAACAGGGGGCCAACACCGAGGAGCTGTTTATT. The chain recombines TRBV5-5 with TRBJ2-2; 9 bases agree with TRBD1. Germline CDR1 and CDR2: SGHKS and YYEKEE (reference sequence). The CDR3 spans 15 residues.

This clonotype was detected a few times. This chain connects TRBV11-1 to TRBJ1-2; TRBD1 matches at 7 bases. Trimming took 1 base from V and 5 from J; bases not matched to a gene: 10. The CDR3 spans 16 residues. Germline V gene sequence: CDR1 SGHAT, CDR2 FQDESV (reference sequence). The CDR3 sequence is CASSLDAGTVLYGYTF. In DNA form, the CDR3 reads TGTGCCAGCAGCTTAGACGCCGGGACAGTCTTGTATGGCTACACCTTC.

Comment on this clonotype: A read error may be the cause here, since a much bigger clone is one base away. V is TRBV5-6 and J is TRBJ2-7, with 7 positions matching TRBD1. Germline V gives CDR1 SGHDT, CDR2 YYEEEE. CDR3 length equals 15 residues. For the CDR3, the DNA is TGTGCCAGCAGAGACTCCGGGACAGCCTTCTACGAGCGGTACTTC. Translation: CASRDSGTAFYERYF.

This clonotype has just one count. Relative to the germline gene, one junction end is altered; a read error may explain this. V and J are TRBV11-2 and TRBJ1-1, with D hard to call. The CDR3 spans 13 residues. Germline V CDR1 and CDR2: SGHAT, FQNNGV. CDR3: CASSLVNNIEAFF. CDR3 coding DNA: TGTGCCAGCAGCTTAGTGAATAACATTGAAGCTTTCTTT.

As concerns this clonotype: This clone may be a read error of a much larger clone one base away. The V and J genes are TRBV10-2 and TRBJ2-5; TRBD1 agrees at 8 bases. Trimming took 4 bases from V and 5 from J; bases not matched to a gene: 3. The CDR3 has 13 amino acids. Per the germline V gene, CDR1 is WSHSY and CDR2 is SAAADI. The CDR3 reads CASSGQGSETQYF. The CDR3, as DNA: TGCGCCAGCAGTGGACAGGGGAGTGAGACCCAGTACTTC.

In the case of this clonotype: It may be a read error: a sequence one base away is much more abundant. V and J are TRBV20-1 and TRBJ2-1; TRBD2 matches at 13 bases. Per germline, CDR1 DFQATT and CDR2 SNEGSKA (reference sequence). Trimming cost V 8 bases and J 7 bases; bases outside gene matches: 11. This CDR3 is built from 15 residues. Here the CDR3 reads CSTAGLAGVKNEQFF. The DNA of the CDR3 is TGCAGTACTGCAGGACTAGCGGGAGTAAAAAATGAGCAGTTCTTC.

This chain's CDR3 is CASSPTFPGKGYGYTF. The CDR3 DNA reads as TGCGCCAGCAGCCCGACCTTTCCAGGGAAAGGCTATGGCTACACCTTC. The chain carries TRBV5-1 and TRBJ1-2; D may be TRBD1 (5 bases). CDR3 length: 16 residues. Germline V gives CDR1 SGHRS, CDR2 YFSETQ. The germline V and J ends were trimmed by 4 bases and 4 bases, with 20 bases remaining between them.

In the case of this clonotype: A much more abundant neighbour one base away suggests this may be a read error. The chain has TRBV20-1 and TRBJ1-6; 7 bases line up with TRBD1. This CDR3 has 15 residues. CDR1 DFQATT and CDR2 SNEGSKA come from the germline V gene (reference sequence). After removal of 1 base from V and 11 bases from J, the junction contained 11 bases not matched to a gene. The DNA of the CDR3 is TGCAGTGCTAGAGCTATAGGGGGCAGGGATCCACCCCTCCACTTT. Protein: CSARAIGGRDPPLHF.

Remarks on this clonotype: One end of the junction varies from germline; a read error may be responsible. The chain carries TRBV7-9 and TRBJ2-7, with D perhaps matching TRBD1 or TRBD2 (5 bases each). Germline V gene sequence: CDR1 SEHNR, CDR2 FQNEAQ (reference sequence). CDR3 length: 14 residues. The CDR3 sequence is CASSFGREFDEQYF. As DNA, the CDR3 is TGTGCAAGCAGCTTTGGCAGGGAGTTTGATGAGCAGTACTTC.

With regard to this clonotype: Compared with germline, one end of the junction differs, possibly owing to a read error. CDR3 sequence (DNA): TGTGTCAGCAGTTACGCCAGGGAGGGTTCACCCCTCCACTTT. This sequence encodes CVSSYAREGSPLHF. The chain employs TRBV6-5 and TRBJ1-6, with a weak D call TRBD1 (5 bases). Germline-derived CDR1 and CDR2 are MNHEY and SVGAGI. CDR3 length: 14 residues.

In regard to this clonotype: Since a much larger clone is just one base distant, this may be a read error. The J gene is TRBJ2-7, the V gene TRBV4-2; 7 nucleotides match TRBD1. The CDR3 has 15 residues. Germline CDR1 LGHNA, CDR2 YNFKEQ. CDR3: CASSQDYQGVREQSF. The CDR3 nucleotides read TGTGCCAGCAGCCAAGATTACCAGGGGGTACGAGAGCAGTCCTTC.

This clonotype was detected only once. A much larger clone differs by one base, so this may be a read error. The chain employs TRBV12-3 or TRBV12-4 and TRBJ2-1, with D possibly being TRBD1 (5 bases). The CDR3 extends over 13 amino acids. The CDR3 region has the DNA TGTGCCAGCAGGTTCTCGGTGGACAATGAGCTGTTCTTC. It is translated as CASRFSVDNELFF.

Concerning this clonotype itself: The germline gene is not matched at one end of the junction; a read error may be the cause. This chain connects TRBV29-1 to TRBJ2-7; 9 nucleotides line up with TRBD2. The CDR3 spans 14 residues. Germline CDR1 reads SQVTM; CDR2 reads ANQGSEA. The CDR3 DNA is TGCAGCTTTGTATCAGCGGGAGGACCCTACGAGCAATACTTC. It translates to CSFVSAGGPYEQYF.

On this clonotype itself: At one end the junction does not follow the germline gene, possibly because of a read error. The chain has TRBV6-2 or TRBV6-3 and TRBJ2-1, with D hard to call. CDR1 is MNHEY and CDR2 is SVGEGT in the germline V gene. The CDR3 length is 15 residues. CDR3 in amino acids: CASSQSLDPYNEQFF. CDR3 sequence (DNA): TGTGCCAGCAGTCAGAGCCTCGACCCATACAATGAGCAGTTCTTT.

This clonotype was seen only a few times. This clone may be a read error of a much larger clone one base away. This CDR3 is CASSQGRGANSPLHF. CDR3 bases: TGCGCCAGCAGCCAAGGGCGGGGGGCAAATTCACCCCTCCACTTT. The rearrangement links TRBV4-3 to TRBJ1-6; D might be TRBD1 (6 bases). Germline CDR1 reads LGHNA; CDR2 reads YSLEER. CDR3 length: 15 amino acids. Deletions cut 1 base from V and 7 bases from J, with 11 bases between.

The rearrangement links TRBV6-5 to TRBJ2-2; D may correspond to TRBD1 or TRBD2 (5 bases each). This CDR3 is 13 amino acids long. Per germline, CDR1 MNHEY and CDR2 SVGAGI. The ends were cut back, 7 bases at V and 17 bases at J, with 23 bases in the middle. CDR3 bases: TGTGCCAGCACTCCCGGTGGGGCCGGGGAGCCATTTTTT. Residues: CASTPGGAGEPFF.